Below, 15 T cell receptor beta chains from the same sample are listed, as sequenced in a study of OX40 agonist ivuxolimab in advanced cancers. Repertoires were generated with immunoSEQ multiplex PCR, while TCRdb's copy carries only in-frame clones and drops some. The profile shows about 56,000 clones, around 81% of them singletons. The sequencing here drew on CD4+ or CD8+ T cells sorted from blood, taken in a trial of the OX40 agonist ivuxolimab. The source is an adult with an advanced solid tumor such as melanoma, head and neck, liver or kidney cancer.

CDR3 residues: CAWSEGTGSETQYF. Here the CDR3 DNA reads TGTGCCTGGAGCGAGGGGACGGGGAGTGAGACCCAGTACTTC. This chain joins TRBV30 and TRBJ2-5; the D gene could be TRBD1 or TRBD2 (5 bases each). Trimming took off 3 bases at V and 5 bases at J, with 16 bases between the two ends. Germline V gene lookup returns CDR1 GTSNPN and CDR2 SVGIG (reference sequence). The CDR3 loop spans 14 amino acids.

V usage is TRBV6-1 and J usage is TRBJ1-1; TRBD1 might be the D (5 bases). The CDR3 has 13 residues. V was shortened by 4 bases and J by 1 base, with 7 bases between the two germline ends. Per germline, CDR1 MNHNS and CDR2 SASEGT. CDR3 coding DNA: TGTGCCAGCAGTGTAACAGGGAACACTGAAGCTTTCTTT. Amino acids: CASSVTGNTEAFF.

This clone was recorded a few times. V and J are TRBV6-1 and TRBJ1-6; TRBD1 matches at 8 bases. CDR1 is MNHNS, CDR2 SASEGT, per germline. This CDR3 has 14 residues. V was pared by 8 bases and J by 8 bases, with 8 bases of the junction left unmatched. As DNA, the CDR3 is TGTGCCAGCCTCCGGGGACAGGTGGATTCACCCCTCCACTTT. The encoded protein is CASLRGQVDSPLHF.

The chain carries TRBV5-6 and TRBJ1-2; the D is unclear. The V and J ends lost 0 bases and 0 bases respectively, with 6 bases between them. The CDR3 extends over 14 amino acids. Germline CDR1 reads SGHDT; CDR2 reads YYEEEE. The DNA of the CDR3 is TGTGCCAGCAGCTTGGGGCAGTCTAACTATGGCTACACCTTC. As protein: CASSLGQSNYGYTF.

V is TRBV29-1 and J is TRBJ1-5; D is possibly TRBD1 (6 bases). With 2 bases removed from V and 7 bases from J, the gap between germline ends came to 12 bases. CDR1 and CDR2 (germline): SQVTM, ANQGSEA. The CDR3 loop spans 13 amino acids. The CDR3 sequence is CSVELGGGQPQHF. Here the CDR3 DNA reads TGCAGCGTTGAATTAGGGGGAGGGCAGCCCCAGCATTTT.

This sequence joins TRBV7-3 and TRBJ2-5; no firm D call. Germline-derived CDR1 and CDR2 are SGHTA and FQGTGA. The CDR3 contains 13 residues. Trimming left V 2 bases short and J 1 base short, with 5 bases between. The CDR3 nucleotides are TGTGCCAGCAGCTTACTCGCCCAAGAGACCCAGTACTTC. Protein product: CASSLLAQETQYF.

This rearrangement joins TRBV28 to TRBJ1-2, with a possible D match to TRBD1 (6 bases). The CDR3 spans 12 residues. Trimming took off 4 bases at V and 7 bases at J, with 10 bases between the two ends. Germline V gives CDR1 MDHEN, CDR2 SYDVKM. The CDR3 spells CASSSSRGGYTF. In DNA, the CDR3 is TGTGCCAGCAGTTCATCCAGGGGTGGCTACACCTTC.

This clone was seen just once. V gene TRBV10-3 combines with J gene TRBJ1-1; 7 positions match TRBD1. The J segment lost 4 bases and the V segment lost 2 bases, leaving 4 bases of the junction unmatched. Germline V CDR1 and CDR2: ENHRY, SYGVKD. The CDR3 runs to 14 residues. The CDR3 bases are TGTGCCATCAGTGAGACGGGACAGATCACTGAAGCTTTCTTT. This sequence encodes CAISETGQITEAFF.

The rearrangement links TRBV19 to TRBJ2-1, with 8 positions matching TRBD2. The ends lost 4 bases at V and 3 bases at J; junction bases unmatched: 5. CDR3 length: 15 residues. The germline gives CDR1 LNHDA, CDR2 SQIVND (reference sequence). The CDR3 region is CASSTGTRHYNEQFF. The CDR3 DNA follows: TGTGCCAGTAGTACCGGGACTAGGCACTACAATGAGCAGTTCTTC.

This clone was seen just once. The chain combines TRBV27 with TRBJ2-1; TRBD2 matches 13 bases. The CDR3 totals 22 residues. Germline V CDR1 and CDR2: MNHEY, SMNVEV (reference sequence). Trimming took 3 bases from V and 3 from J; bases not matched to a gene: 20. CDR3 loop: CASSFTKLPGLAGVNLYNEQFF. In nucleotides, the CDR3 is TGTGCCAGCAGTTTTACGAAACTCCCTGGACTAGCGGGGGTTAATCTCTACAATGAGCAGTTCTTC.

The V call is TRBV30, the J call TRBJ1-4, with TRBD1 matching 10 bases. CDR1 and CDR2 from the germline V gene are GTSNPN and SVGIG (reference sequence). The CDR3 contains 14 residues. V lost 2 bases, J lost 8 bases, and 5 bases stayed unmatched. The CDR3 DNA follows: TGTGCCTGGAGTACCGGGACAGGGGAAGAAAAACTGTTTTTT. Protein: CAWSTGTGEEKLFF.

J is TRBJ2-1 and V is TRBV19, with D unclear. The V end was cut by 3 bases, the J end by 0 bases, with 9 bases between. The CDR3 runs 15 residues. Germline V gives CDR1 LNHDA, CDR2 SQIVND (reference sequence). The CDR3 DNA is TGTGCCAGTAGTATCACTGATAGCTCCTACAATGAGCAGTTCTTC. The encoded protein is CASSITDSSYNEQFF.

This clone was detected a few times. The J gene is TRBJ2-3, the V gene TRBV2; D remains unclear. Trimming removed 4 bases at V and 10 bases at J, with 12 bases between. CDR3 length: 12 amino acids. Germline lookup yields CDR1 SNHLY and CDR2 FYNNEI. The CDR3 sequence is CASSGTATPQYF. CDR3 DNA: TGTGCCAGCAGTGGAACGGCCACTCCGCAGTATTTT.

This rearrangement joins TRBV5-1 to TRBJ2-3; D possibly corresponds to TRBD2 (5 bases). Germline CDR1 reads SGHRS; CDR2 reads YFSETQ. Between the trimmed V and J ends, which lost 7 bases and 4 bases, there was a span of 10 bases. This CDR3 contains 12 residues. CDR3 region: CASALGADTQYF. The CDR3 DNA sequence: TGCGCCAGCGCACTCGGGGCAGATACGCAGTATTTT.

The CDR3 here is CASSPGSGDYYEQYF. CDR3 DNA: TGTGCCAGCTCACCAGGTTCCGGGGACTACTACGAGCAGTACTTC. The rearrangement joins TRBV18 to TRBJ2-5, with 7 bases matching TRBD2. The assigned J gene may be wrong: the sequence end matches TRBJ2-7 better. This CDR3 is 15 amino acids long. In germline, CDR1 is KGHSH, CDR2 LQKENI.